This T cell receptor (beta chain) was documented in a study of blood T cell repertoires in COVID-19. On the study more broadly: The United States, Italy and Spain were the sources of the acute and convalescent COVID-19 samples. Nucleic acid was either cDNA or gDNA, and it came from T cells, B-cell-depleted T cells, or PBMCs.

This study enrolled people aged 18 to 89 from roughly 24 US geographic areas. Self-reported history from a screening survey and questionnaire set each donor's cohort. The CDR3 is made up of 15 amino acids. V shed 3 bases and J 1 base; nucleotides not matched to a gene: 2. The V gene's germline CDR1 is SGHNT and CDR2 YENEEA. Here immunoSEQ multiplex PCR was the method, and the copy in TCRdb shows in-frame clones only, minus some. The repertoire holds 200,000 to 300,000 clones, about 90% seen once, with less than 4% in the top ten. This sequence originates from a woman aged 40-49 years with acute COVID-19. Sequenced sample: PBMCs or T cells enriched from blood (not recorded which). The rearrangement links TRBV11-3 to TRBJ2-5; TRBD1 agrees at 10 bases. The CDR3 DNA is TGTGCCAGCAGCTTGACAGGGGGCTTCCAAGAGACCCAGTACTTC. Amino acids: CASSLTGGFQETQYF.